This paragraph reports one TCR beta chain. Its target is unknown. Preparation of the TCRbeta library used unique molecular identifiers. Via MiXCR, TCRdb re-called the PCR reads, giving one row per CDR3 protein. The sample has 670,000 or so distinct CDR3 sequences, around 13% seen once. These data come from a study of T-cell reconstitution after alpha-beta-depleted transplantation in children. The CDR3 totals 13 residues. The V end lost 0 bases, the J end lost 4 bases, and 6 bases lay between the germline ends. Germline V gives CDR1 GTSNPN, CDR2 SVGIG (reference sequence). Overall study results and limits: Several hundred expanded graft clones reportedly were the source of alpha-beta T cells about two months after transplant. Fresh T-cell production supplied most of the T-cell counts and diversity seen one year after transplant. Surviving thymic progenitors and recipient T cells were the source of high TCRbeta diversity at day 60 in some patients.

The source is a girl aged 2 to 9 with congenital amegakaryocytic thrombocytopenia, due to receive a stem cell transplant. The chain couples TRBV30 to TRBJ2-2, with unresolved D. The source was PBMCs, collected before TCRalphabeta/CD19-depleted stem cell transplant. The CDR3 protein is CAWSVGRTGELFF. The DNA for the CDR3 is TGTGCCTGGAGTGTAGGTCGCACCGGGGAGCTGTTTTTT.